One sample yielded the 15 T cell receptor beta chains listed below, sequenced in a study of blood T cells in healthy people across ages. The authors ran a second PCR of 7 to 11 cycles using a sample-barcoded 5' primer and a J-beta primer mix. TCRdb reanalysed the 5' RACE reads using MiXCR and keeps one entry per CDR3 protein. The sample lists 1,800,000 or so distinct CDR3 sequences, around 42% seen once, with roughly 23% in the top ten. Sequencing was carried out using blood. The receptors were gathered from a human donor in good health.

The V and J genes are TRBV6-6 and TRBJ2-5; D possibly uses TRBD1 or TRBD2 (5 bases each). Germline V gene data show CDR1 as MNHNY and CDR2 as SVGAGI (reference sequence). The V and J ends lost 2 bases and 11 bases respectively, with 15 bases between them. The CDR3 totals 13 residues. The CDR3 DNA reads as TGTGCCAGCAGTTACAGTGGGGCGGAGGAGCAGTACTTC. Its translation is CASSYSGAEEQYF.

The rearrangement joins TRBV12-3 or TRBV12-4 to TRBJ1-5, with 9 bases that match TRBD1. This CDR3 is 14 amino acids long. J lost 7 bases, V lost 6 bases, and 7 bases had no gene match. CDR3 nucleotides: TGTGCCAGCAGCACGACAGGGGGTCGGCAGCCCCAGCATTTT. Its protein product is CASSTTGGRQPQHF.

J is TRBJ2-1 and V is TRBV7-2, with TRBD2 matching over 8 bases. V lost 4 bases and J lost 11; bases outside the gene matches: 16. The CDR3 is 16 amino acids. Germline V gives CDR1 SGHTA, CDR2 FQGNSA. The CDR3 coding sequence is TGTGCCAGCAGCTCAGCCCCCCAGCGGGGGAAGAATCAGCAGTTCTTC. This gives the protein CASSSAPQRGKNQQFF.

The chain has TRBV24-1 and TRBJ2-5; 10 positions match TRBD1. The tail of the sequence fits TRBJ2-7 better, so the J call may be wrong. Germline-derived CDR1 and CDR2 are KGHDR and SFDVKD. The CDR3 totals 16 residues. For the CDR3, the DNA is TGTGCCACCAGTGAACCAGCCGGGACAGGGGTCTACGAGCAGTACTTC. Amino acids: CATSEPAGTGVYEQYF.

This chain's CDR3 is CASTSDGETQYF. CDR3 coding DNA: TGCGCCAGTACCTCAGACGGAGAGACCCAGTACTTC. The chain couples TRBV5-1 to TRBJ2-5; D uncertain. Trimming pared 8 bases from V and 4 bases from J, leaving 12 bases between. Looked up from germline, CDR1 is SGHRS and CDR2 is YFSETQ. The CDR3 sequence is 12 residues long.

This chain joins TRBV4-2 and TRBJ2-6; TRBD2 aligns across 15 bases. The CDR3 totals 20 residues. V shed 0 bases and J 0 bases; nucleotides not matched to a gene: 3. Germline values: CDR1 LGHNA, CDR2 YNFKEQ. For the CDR3, the DNA is TGTGCCAGCAGCCAAGATCGGACTAGCGGGGGGGGCTCTGGGGCCAACGTCCTGACTTTC. This sequence encodes CASSQDRTSGGGSGANVLTF.

The chain joins TRBV3-1 to TRBJ2-7; D gene ambiguous. The V end was cut by 3 bases, the J end by 1 base, with 10 bases between. Germline CDR1 LGHDT, CDR2 YNNKEL (reference sequence). The CDR3 totals 14 residues. The CDR3 coding sequence is TGTGCCAGCAGCCACTCGGACCGATCCTACGAGCAGTACTTC. Translated: CASSHSDRSYEQYF.

This chain uses TRBV7-9 with TRBJ2-5; unclear D gene. Between the trimmed V and J ends, which lost 3 bases and 5 bases, there was a span of 16 bases. Germline V CDR1 and CDR2: SEHNR, FQNEAQ (reference sequence). The CDR3 is made up of 15 amino acids. CDR3 nucleotide sequence: TGTGCCAGCAGCTTCTCAGCGATTGGATCCGAGACCCAGTACTTC. Translating gives CASSFSAIGSETQYF. Using reference TRBV7-9 and TRBJ2-5 for the parts outside the CDR3, the full variable domain is DTGVSQNPRHKITKRGQNVTFRCDPISEHNRLYWYRQTLGQGPEFLTYFQNEAQLEKSRLLSDRFSAERPKGSFSTLEIQRTEQGDSAMYLCASSFSAIGSETQYFGPGTRLLVL.

This clonotype has just a few counts. The chain recombines TRBV5-1 with TRBJ1-1, with 11 bases that match TRBD1. This CDR3 region has 18 residues. V lost 0 bases and J lost 0; bases outside the gene matches: 7. Per the germline V gene, CDR1 is SGHRS and CDR2 is YFSETQ. CDR3 nucleotides: TGCGCCAGCAGCTTGGCAGGACAGGGGGCTGATGTGAACACTGAAGCTTTCTTT. Translated: CASSLAGQGADVNTEAFF.

The V gene is TRBV12-3 or TRBV12-4, the J gene TRBJ1-2; 7 bases are a match to TRBD1. CDR3 length equals 14 residues. The junction had 11 bases not matched to a gene; V was cut back by 6 bases and J by 7 bases. This chain's CDR3 is CASRTDRSPLGYTF. The CDR3 DNA reads as TGTGCCAGCAGGACGGACAGGTCCCCACTTGGCTACACCTTC.

V gene TRBV5-5 combines with J gene TRBJ2-1, with D unclear. Germline-derived CDR1 and CDR2 are SGHKS and YYEKEE (reference sequence). CDR3 length: 15 residues. Trimming shortened V by 4 bases and J by 0 bases, and 11 bases separated the two germline ends. CDR3 DNA: TGTGCCAGCAGCAGGCAGGTGAGCTCCTACAATGAGCAGTTCTTC. Translation: CASSRQVSSYNEQFF. Full variable domain (remainder filled in from reference TRBV5-5 and TRBJ2-1): DAGVTQSPTHLIKTRGQQVTLRCSPISGHKSVSWYQQVLGQGPQFIFQYYEKEERGRGNFPDRFSARQFPNYSSELNVNALLLGDSALYLCASSRQVSSYNEQFFGPGTRLTVL.

This clonotype has a single count. The chain's CDR3 is CSATPGLAGEYF. CDR3 DNA: TGCAGTGCAACTCCGGGACTAGCGGGGGAGTACTTC. The chain joins TRBV20-1 to TRBJ2-4; TRBD2 aligns across 14 bases. The CDR3 consists of 12 residues. Germline CDR1 reads DFQATT; CDR2 reads SNEGSKA (reference sequence). V shed 6 bases and J 14 bases; nucleotides not matched to a gene: 6.

A note on this clonotype: Its ends do not fully match the called genes, so a read error is possible. This chain joins TRBV25-1 and TRBJ1-1; 7 bases line up with TRBD1. The CDR3 has 16 amino acids. Germline CDR1 is MGHDK and CDR2 is SYGVNS. In nucleotides, the CDR3 is TGTGCCAGCAGTGAATATTTCGACAGGGAGAACACTGAAGCCTTCTTT. This sequence encodes CASSEYFDRENTEAFF.

The gene calls are TRBV2 and TRBJ2-1; D may be TRBD2 (5 bases). Germline V gene data show CDR1 as SNHLY and CDR2 as FYNNEI. Trimming removed 2 bases from V and 6 bases from J, with 17 bases in between. CDR3 length: 16 amino acids. CDR3 sequence (DNA): TGTGCCAGCAGTGAAAGAGGGCAGTCTCCTAGCAATGAGCAGTTCTTC. It codes for CASSERGQSPSNEQFF.

V is TRBV3-1 and J is TRBJ1-5; D unclear. CDR1 is LGHDT and CDR2 is YNNKEL in the germline V gene (reference sequence). The CDR3 has 13 amino acids. V was shortened by 2 bases and J by 9 bases, with 11 bases between the two germline ends. This CDR3 reads CASSQRRNGPQHF. The CDR3 region has the DNA TGTGCCAGCAGCCAAAGGAGAAATGGGCCCCAGCATTTT.